The clone carrying this T cell receptor beta chain was picked up a small number of times. Its antigen remains unidentified. The data were obtained in a study of T-cell memory formation after mild COVID-19. Study in general: TCR clusters were largely donor specific.

5'RACE primed from the constant segment yielded TCR alpha and TCR beta cDNA libraries bearing sample barcodes and UMIs. TCRdb re-analysed the 5' RACE reads in MiXCR, keeping a single row per CDR3 protein. The sample includes some 120,000 distinct CDR3 sequences, 16% seen only once; the top ten take approximately 13%. The study's findings and limits: From day 15 to 85, contracting clones were balanced between CD4 and CD8, whereas later expanders leaned toward CD4+. Clones that contracted clustered mainly in CM and EM if CD4+ and in EMRA if CD8+.

Germline V CDR1 and CDR2: SGHRS, YFSETQ. The CDR3 runs to 17 residues. The trim removed 4 bases at V and 0 bases at J, leaving 12 bases unmatched. The rearrangement joins TRBV5-1 to TRBJ1-1; 7 bases fit TRBD1. Sequenced sample: PBMCs or a T cell subset sorted from them (not recorded which). The sequence derives from an adult woman who had mild COVID-19 (a few samples of this study predate the infection). Cell type and time point are not known. The CDR3 here is CASSQGQHTTMNTEAFF. The CDR3, as DNA: TGCGCCAGCAGCCAGGGACAGCACACTACAATGAACACTGAAGCTTTCTTT.